A single sample is the source of the 17 T cell receptor beta chains below, sequenced in a study of cytomegalovirus exposure and HLA in healthy donors. It was with 60 Vbeta and 13 Jbeta primers that the PCR ran. The protocol was immunoSEQ multiplex PCR, while the TCRdb copy is restricted to in-frame clones and leaves out a portion. This sample has about 170,000 clones; around 74% occur once, and the top ten carry around 3%. The sample taken for sequencing was PBMCs. These receptors were collected from a female donor in good health and CMV-seronegative.

V is TRBV11-2 and J is TRBJ2-1; weak D call: TRBD2 (7 bases). Trimming shortened V by 2 bases and J by 2 bases, and 16 bases separated the two germline ends. The CDR3 contains 17 residues. Per germline, CDR1 SGHAT and CDR2 FQNNGV. Here the CDR3 DNA reads TGTGCCAGCAGCTTAAGAGGATCGGGGGGCCCCTACAATGAGCAGTTCTTC. This translates into CASSLRGSGGPYNEQFF.

J is TRBJ1-5 and V is TRBV10-3; no reliable D call. The CDR3 is 13 amino acids. V was shortened by 9 bases and J by 0 bases, with 9 bases between the two germline ends. Per germline, CDR1 ENHRY and CDR2 SYGVKD. The DNA of the CDR3 is TGTGCCATTGGAGGCGATAGCAATCAGCCCCAGCATTTT. Its protein product is CAIGGDSNQPQHF.

This clone has more than one count but fewer than ten. V and J are TRBV19 and TRBJ2-7; TRBD2 is a possible D gene (5 bases). Germline values: CDR1 LNHDA, CDR2 SQIVND (reference sequence). The V end was cut by 3 bases, the J end by 3 bases, with 9 bases between. The CDR3 loop spans 13 amino acids. The chain's CDR3 is CASSMSSGYEQYF. DNA for the CDR3: TGTGCCAGTAGTATGTCCAGCGGCTACGAGCAGTACTTC.

The chain employs TRBV25-1 and TRBJ1-6; D gene ambiguous. This CDR3 has 12 residues. V lost 3 bases to trimming and J lost 12 bases, with 9 bases between them. Germline V gives CDR1 MGHDK, CDR2 SYGVNS. The CDR3 sequence is CASSEPRGPLHF. CDR3 DNA sequence: TGTGCCAGCAGTGAGCCCAGAGGACCCCTCCACTTT.

This clone was observed a handful of times. The rearrangement links TRBV30 to TRBJ1-6; tentatively, D is TRBD1 (6 bases). Germline V gene data show CDR1 as GTSNPN and CDR2 as SVGIG (reference sequence). The CDR3 sequence is 14 residues long. The ends were cut back, 2 bases at V and 10 bases at J, with 15 bases in the middle. The CDR3: CAWSTARGTSPLHF. The CDR3 nucleotides are TGTGCCTGGAGTACTGCCAGGGGAACATCACCCCTCCACTTT.

The V and J genes are TRBV30 and TRBJ1-1, with D maybe TRBD1 (5 bases). Germline values: CDR1 GTSNPN, CDR2 SVGIG (reference sequence). Between the trimmed V and J ends, which lost 2 bases and 1 base, there was a span of 8 bases. The CDR3 spans 13 residues. Here the CDR3 reads CAWSSTANTEAFF. For the CDR3, the DNA is TGTGCCTGGAGTTCGACAGCGAACACTGAAGCTTTCTTT.

The chain couples TRBV5-1 to TRBJ1-2; possibly TRBD1 for D (5 bases). V shed 5 bases and J shed 3 bases, with 8 bases lying between them. Looked up from germline, CDR1 is SGHRS and CDR2 is YFSETQ. The CDR3 contains 12 residues. CDR3 sequence: CASSVQDYGYTF. The CDR3 coding sequence is TGCGCCAGCAGTGTACAGGACTATGGCTACACCTTC.

The chain couples TRBV7-8 to TRBJ1-6; 9 positions match TRBD1. This CDR3 spans 18 amino acids. V gave up 5 bases and J gave up 10 bases; unmatched junction bases: 18. CDR1 is SGHVS, CDR2 FQNEAQ, per germline. CDR3 coding DNA: TGTGCCAGCAGCCCCATGGGGACAGGGAGGTATAAAGAATCACCCCTCCACTTT. Its protein product is CASSPMGTGRYKESPLHF. Full variable domain (outside the CDR3, taken from reference TRBV7-8 and TRBJ1-6): GAGVSQSPRYKVAKRGQDVALRCDPISGHVSLFWYQQALGQGPEFLTYFQNEAQLDKSGLPSDRFFAERPEGSVSTLKIQRTQQEDSAVYLCASSPMGTGRYKESPLHFGNGTRLTVT.

The chain recombines TRBV20-1 with TRBJ2-1; D is ambiguous. There are 11 residues in the CDR3. Germline-derived CDR1 and CDR2 are DFQATT and SNEGSKA (reference sequence). V lost 7 bases, J lost 6 bases, and 10 bases lay in between. CDR3 protein: CSVLGSNEQFF. The CDR3 coding sequence is TGCAGTGTTCTCGGGTCCAATGAGCAGTTCTTC.

This chain links TRBV4-1 with TRBJ1-3, with TRBD1 matching over 8 bases. CDR3 length: 14 amino acids. Germline assignment: CDR1 MGHRA and CDR2 YSYEKL. Trimming cost V 5 bases and J 4 bases; bases outside gene matches: 4. The CDR3 region is CASSETGEGNTIYF. The CDR3 DNA reads as TGCGCCAGCAGCGAGACAGGGGAAGGAAACACCATATATTTT.

The chain couples TRBV5-7 to TRBJ2-7, with TRBD2 identical over 11 bases. TRBV5-7 is sorted into the ORF group, with uncertain function. The CDR3 consists of 16 residues. V lost 4 bases and J lost 4; bases outside the gene matches: 10. CDR3 protein: CASSPVAGGIMYEQYF. CDR3 DNA: TGTGCCAGCAGCCCTGTAGCGGGGGGGATAATGTACGAGCAGTACTTC.

The CDR3 DNA reads as TGTGCCAGCAGCCCGGCAGGATGGGTGGGAAACATTCAGTACTTC. This gives the protein CASSPAGWVGNIQYF. The gene calls are TRBV5-6 and TRBJ2-4; D remains ambiguous. Germline lookup yields CDR1 SGHDT and CDR2 YYEEEE. This CDR3 spans 15 amino acids. V was cut by 4 bases and J by 6 bases, with 17 bases left in between.

The chain links TRBV4-3 to TRBJ2-3, with D possibly being TRBD2 (5 bases). Germline loops: CDR1 LGHNA, CDR2 YSLEER. CDR3 length: 14 amino acids. V lost 4 bases to trimming and J lost 6 bases, with 14 bases between them. Here the CDR3 DNA reads TGCGCCAGCAGCCCAGGCAGCGGTGCGGATACGCAGTATTTT. The encoded protein is CASSPGSGADTQYF.

This chain links TRBV5-6 with TRBJ2-7; 7 nucleotides align to TRBD2. The CDR3 totals 16 residues. Germline CDR1 SGHDT, CDR2 YYEEEE. Unmatched junction bases numbered 8, after V lost 0 bases and J lost 2 bases. CDR3 amino acids: CASSLGMGGRTYEQYF. CDR3 DNA sequence: TGTGCCAGCAGCTTGGGGATGGGGGGGAGAACCTACGAGCAGTACTTC.

The chain combines TRBV11-2 with TRBJ2-2; D is unclear. The CDR3 is made up of 14 amino acids. The V end lost 4 bases, the J end lost 1 base, and 7 bases lay between the germline ends. Germline V CDR1 and CDR2: SGHAT, FQNNGV. The CDR3 spells CASSSTLNTGELFF. In DNA, the CDR3 is TGTGCCAGCAGCTCGACACTGAACACCGGGGAGCTGTTTTTT.

V and J are TRBV6-5 and TRBJ2-7; the match to TRBD2 covers 9 bases. Germline loops: CDR1 MNHEY, CDR2 SVGAGI. The CDR3 sequence is 15 residues long. The junction had 5 bases not matched to a gene; V was cut back by 2 bases and J by 3 bases. The CDR3 DNA reads TGTGCCAGCAGTTACCAGGCGGGAGGGGTCTACGAGCAGTACTTC. Translated, it gives CASSYQAGGVYEQYF.

The chain combines TRBV5-1 with TRBJ1-2, with a weak D call TRBD1 (5 bases). Germline loops: CDR1 SGHRS, CDR2 YFSETQ. This CDR3 has 12 amino acids. Trimming stripped 5 bases from V and 2 bases from J, with 7 bases between. CDR3 region: CASRGENYGYTF. CDR3 nucleotides: TGCGCCAGCAGAGGGGAAAACTATGGCTACACCTTC.